These 15 T cell receptor beta chains were all obtained from the same sample, sequenced in a study of cytomegalovirus exposure and HLA in healthy donors. PCR employed 60 Vbeta and 13 Jbeta primers. TCRdb's copy holds only in-frame clones and misses some; the assay was immunoSEQ multiplex PCR. Of 95,000 to 100,000 clones in the sample, roughly three quarters were seen once. What was sequenced was PBMCs. The receptors shown here come from a middle-aged man in good health and CMV-seronegative.

This clone has more than one count but fewer than ten. V gene TRBV4-2 combines with J gene TRBJ2-1; maybe TRBD2 (6 bases). The CDR3 contains 15 residues. Looked up from germline, CDR1 is LGHNA and CDR2 is YNFKEQ. V was shortened by 4 bases and J by 6 bases, with 16 bases between the two germline ends. The CDR3 sequence is CASSRGEEFFNEQFF. The CDR3 bases are TGTGCCAGCAGCCGTGGGGAGGAGTTTTTCAATGAGCAGTTCTTC.

This clone showed up just a few times. V and J are TRBV27 and TRBJ2-2; 9 bases match TRBD1. The CDR3 is 15 residues long. The trim removed 6 bases at V and 7 bases at J, leaving 9 bases unmatched. Germline V lookup: CDR1 MNHEY, CDR2 SMNVEV (reference sequence). The CDR3 nucleotides read TGTGCCAGCAGCCTTGGACAGGGGTGGGGCGGGGAGCTGTTTTTT. This encodes CASSLGQGWGGELFF.

The rearrangement joins TRBV9 to TRBJ2-1, with 7 bases fitting TRBD2. Germline values: CDR1 SGDLS, CDR2 YYNGEE. J gave up 14 bases and V 4 bases, and 9 bases lay outside the gene matches. CDR3 length: 12 amino acids. The CDR3 sequence: CASSPQAGPEFF. The CDR3 DNA reads as TGTGCCAGCAGCCCCCAAGCGGGGCCCGAGTTCTTC. Combining the CDR3 with reference TRBV9 and TRBJ2-1 gives the whole variable domain DSGVTQTPKHLITATGQRVTLRCSPRSGDLSVYWYQQSLDQGLQFLIQYYNGEERAKGNILERFSAQQFPDLHSELNLSSLELGDSALYFCASSPQAGPEFFGPGTRLTVL.

V usage is TRBV28 and J usage is TRBJ2-1, with 9 bases that match TRBD1. This CDR3 comprises 15 residues. V lost 4 bases and J lost 6; bases outside the gene matches: 7. CDR1 is MDHEN and CDR2 is SYDVKM in the germline V gene. CDR3 sequence reads: CASSSTGQGFNEQFF. CDR3 sequence (DNA): TGTGCCAGCAGTTCAACGGGACAGGGCTTCAATGAGCAGTTCTTC.

The CDR3 here is CASTGNQPQHF. The CDR3 bases are TGTGCCAGCACCGGCAATCAGCCCCAGCATTTT. The rearrangement links TRBV28 to TRBJ1-5; D gene uncertain. Germline V gene lookup returns CDR1 MDHEN and CDR2 SYDVKM. V shed 7 bases and J shed 2 bases, with 3 bases lying between them. CDR3 length: 11 amino acids.

This rearrangement joins TRBV10-3 to TRBJ2-2, with TRBD1 identical over 7 bases. This CDR3 spans 14 amino acids. J gave up 0 bases and V 10 bases, and 5 bases lay outside the gene matches. Germline values: CDR1 ENHRY, CDR2 SYGVKD. In nucleotides, the CDR3 is TGTGCCACTAGGGACAGCTCGAACACCGGGGAGCTGTTTTTT. It specifies CATRDSSNTGELFF.

The chain recombines TRBV7-6 with TRBJ1-6; TRBD1 aligns across 7 bases. CDR3 size: 15 residues. Germline-derived CDR1 and CDR2 are SGHVS and FNYEAQ. Trimming cost V 1 base and J 6 bases; bases outside gene matches: 3. CDR3 nucleotide sequence: TGTGCCAGCAGCTTAGACCAGGGGGGTAATTCACCCCTCCACTTT. This codes for CASSLDQGGNSPLHF.

The chain carries TRBV7-8 and TRBJ1-5; D gene unclear. Per germline, CDR1 SGHVS and CDR2 FQNEAQ. V lost 1 base and J lost 7, with 11 bases in between. The CDR3 has 14 amino acids. The CDR3 DNA reads as TGTGCCAGCAGCTTAGGTGAGGGTAAGCAGCCCCAGCATTTT. Amino acids: CASSLGEGKQPQHF.

This clone came up a few times. The chain has TRBV6-1 and TRBJ2-2; TRBD1 aligns across 10 bases. V lost 4 bases to trimming and J lost 6 bases; unmatched junction nucleotides: 2. The germline V gene encodes CDR1 MNHNS and CDR2 SASEGT. The length of the CDR3 is 14 residues. The CDR3 DNA reads TGTGCCAGCAGTGGGGACAGGGGTTCCGGGGAGCTGTTTTTT. It specifies CASSGDRGSGELFF.

J is TRBJ2-2 and V is TRBV25-1; 13 nucleotides line up with TRBD2. The V segment lost 5 bases and the J segment 5 bases; nucleotides outside the gene matches: 8. CDR1 and CDR2 (germline): MGHDK, SYGVNS. CDR3 length equals 17 residues. The CDR3 bases are TGTGCCAGCAGTACGACTAGCGGGGGGTGGGGGACCGGGGAGCTGTTTTTT. Translating gives CASSTTSGGWGTGELFF.

The rearrangement joins TRBV28 to TRBJ2-7; 7 positions match TRBD1. V shed 5 bases and J 0 bases; nucleotides not matched to a gene: 7. CDR3 size: 15 residues. Germline V gives CDR1 MDHEN, CDR2 SYDVKM. CDR3 amino acids: CASSPQGSTSYEQYF. CDR3 sequence (DNA): TGTGCCAGCAGTCCACAGGGGTCAACCTCCTACGAGCAGTACTTC.

The CDR3 DNA reads as TGTGCCAGCAGCTCCAGCGGGGGAAGCACAGATACGCAGTATTTT. Protein product: CASSSSGGSTDTQYF. This rearrangement joins TRBV11-2 to TRBJ2-3; 8 bases fit TRBD2. The germline CDR1 and CDR2 sequences are SGHAT and FQNNGV. The V and J ends lost 4 bases and 0 bases, in that order; junction bases with no gene match: 3. This CDR3 is built from 15 residues.

This chain uses TRBV2 with TRBJ1-2, with D perhaps matching TRBD1 (6 bases). V lost 7 bases, J lost 2 bases, and 17 bases lay in between. The CDR3 spans 15 residues. CDR1 and CDR2 from the germline V gene are SNHLY and FYNNEI. In DNA form, the CDR3 reads TGTGCCAGCACTCCGCCGGGACAACGGAACTATGGCTACACCTTC. This encodes CASTPPGQRNYGYTF.

A single count supports this clone. The chain couples TRBV10-1 to TRBJ2-4, with 11 bases identical to TRBD2. The junction had 5 bases not matched to a gene; V was cut back by 4 bases and J by 6 bases. Per germline, CDR1 WNHNN and CDR2 SYGVQD (reference sequence). The CDR3 loop spans 15 amino acids. The CDR3, as DNA: TGCGCCAGCAGTGCCACCGGGACTAGCGGAAACATTCAGTACTTC. Translated: CASSATGTSGNIQYF.

This sequence joins TRBV9 and TRBJ2-5; 7 bases match TRBD2. The CDR3 extends over 14 amino acids. The junction had 0 bases not matched to a gene; V was cut back by 1 base and J by 0 bases. Germline CDR1 is SGDLS and CDR2 is YYNGEE. The CDR3 here is CASSVLADQETQYF. The CDR3 DNA reads TGTGCCAGCAGCGTACTAGCGGACCAAGAGACCCAGTACTTC.